The rows below give T cell receptor beta chains drawn from one sample of a study of shared clonotypes between healthy human individuals. Some clones are missing from TCRdb's copy, which holds only in-frame ones; the method was immunoSEQ multiplex PCR. The sample lists under 700,000 clones, approximately 96% seen once, with 0.11% in the top ten. Sequencing was carried out using naive CD8+ T cells sorted from blood. Every receptor here comes from a woman in her 30s in good health. Both conserved end residues are part of each CDR3. A D gene is named only where the DNA matches it firmly. Some rows have no size entry. The others give once, few or many, or a class for an expanded clone.

d_gene: .; v_gene: TRBV2; j_gene: TRBJ1-1; abundance: .; CDR3nt: TGTGCCAGCAGTGACGTCGGGCTAAACACTGAAGCTTTCTTT; CDR3aa: CASSDVGLNTEAFF
d_gene: TRBD1; v_gene: TRBV10-3; j_gene: TRBJ1-5; abundance: .; CDR3nt: TGTGCCACTTTGGGGGACAGTCCACGGGAGTCCCAGCATTTT; CDR3aa: CATLGDSPRESQHF
d_gene: .; v_gene: TRBV27; j_gene: TRBJ2-3; abundance: .; CDR3nt: TGTGCCAGCACCAAGGGGTCGGCTCATAGGGCAGATACGCAGTATTTT; CDR3aa: CASTKGSAHRADTQYF
d_gene: TRBD1; v_gene: TRBV6-1; j_gene: TRBJ1-2; abundance: .; CDR3nt: TGTGCCAGCAGTGAACCCCCAGGGGGTGATGGCTACACCTTC; CDR3aa: CASSEPPGGDGYTF
d_gene: .; v_gene: TRBV7-2; j_gene: TRBJ1-2; abundance: few; CDR3nt: TGTGCCAGCAGCTTTGTGCGGCGTTATGGCTACACCTTC; CDR3aa: CASSFVRRYGYTF
d_gene: .; v_gene: TRBV5-8; j_gene: TRBJ1-5; abundance: .; CDR3nt: TGTGCCAGCAGCTTCGGGGGCGTTAATCAGCCCCAGCATTTT; CDR3aa: CASSFGGVNQPQHF
d_gene: TRBD2; v_gene: TRBV6-5; j_gene: TRBJ2-1; abundance: .; CDR3nt: TGTGCCAGCAGTTACTCCTATCTAGCGGGAAGGAGGGAGCAGTTCTTC; CDR3aa: CASSYSYLAGRREQFF
d_gene: TRBD2; v_gene: TRBV15; j_gene: TRBJ2-7; abundance: .; CDR3nt: TGTGCCACCAGCAGGGGGGGGGAGGATTCCTACGAGCAGTACTTC; CDR3aa: CATSRGGEDSYEQYF
d_gene: TRBD2; v_gene: TRBV11-2; j_gene: TRBJ2-7; abundance: .; CDR3nt: TGTGCCAGCAGCTTAGATACGGGGGGCTACGAGCAGTACTTC; CDR3aa: CASSLDTGGYEQYF
d_gene: .; v_gene: TRBV7-3; j_gene: TRBJ2-1; abundance: .; CDR3nt: TGTGCCAGCAGCTCCGAGACTTGGGATGAGCAGTTCTTC; CDR3aa: CASSSETWDEQFF